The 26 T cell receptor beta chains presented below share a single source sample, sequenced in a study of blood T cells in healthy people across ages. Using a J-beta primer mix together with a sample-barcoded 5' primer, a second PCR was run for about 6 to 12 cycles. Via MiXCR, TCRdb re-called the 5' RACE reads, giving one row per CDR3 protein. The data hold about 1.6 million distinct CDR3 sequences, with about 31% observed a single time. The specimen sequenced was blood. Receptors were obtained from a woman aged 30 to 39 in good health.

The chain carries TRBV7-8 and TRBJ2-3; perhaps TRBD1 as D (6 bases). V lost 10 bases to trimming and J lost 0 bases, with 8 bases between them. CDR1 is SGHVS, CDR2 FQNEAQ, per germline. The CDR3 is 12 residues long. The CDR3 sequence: CAIQGSTDTQYF. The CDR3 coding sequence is TGTGCCATTCAGGGGAGCACAGATACGCAGTATTTT.

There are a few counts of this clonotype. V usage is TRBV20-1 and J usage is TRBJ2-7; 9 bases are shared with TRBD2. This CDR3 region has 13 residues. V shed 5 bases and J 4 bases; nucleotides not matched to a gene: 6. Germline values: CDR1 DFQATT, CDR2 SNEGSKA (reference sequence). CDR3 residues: CSAPTSGSYEQYF. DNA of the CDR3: TGCAGTGCTCCGACTAGCGGAAGTTACGAGCAGTACTTC.

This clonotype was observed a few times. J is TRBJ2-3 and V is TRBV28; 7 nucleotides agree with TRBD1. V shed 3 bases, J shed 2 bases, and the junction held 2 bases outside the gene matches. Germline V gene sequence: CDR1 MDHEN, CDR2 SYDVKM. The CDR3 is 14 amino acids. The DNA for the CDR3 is TGTGCCAGCAGTTTGACAGGGCACACAGATACGCAGTATTTT. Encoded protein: CASSLTGHTDTQYF.

The CDR3: CASRPQGGGTDTQYF. CDR3 DNA sequence: TGTGCCAGCAGGCCACAGGGGGGGGGCACAGATACGCAGTATTTT. This sequence joins TRBV27 and TRBJ2-3, with D possibly matching TRBD1 (8 bases). From germline, CDR1 is MNHEY and CDR2 SMNVEV (reference sequence). The CDR3 is 15 amino acids. V lost 6 bases and J 1 base, leaving 14 bases between the germline ends.

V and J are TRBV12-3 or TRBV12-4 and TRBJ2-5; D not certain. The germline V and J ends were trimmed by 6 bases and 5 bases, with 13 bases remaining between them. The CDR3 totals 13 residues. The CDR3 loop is CASSGPRDETQYF. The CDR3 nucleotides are TGTGCCAGCAGCGGACCGAGAGACGAGACCCAGTACTTC.

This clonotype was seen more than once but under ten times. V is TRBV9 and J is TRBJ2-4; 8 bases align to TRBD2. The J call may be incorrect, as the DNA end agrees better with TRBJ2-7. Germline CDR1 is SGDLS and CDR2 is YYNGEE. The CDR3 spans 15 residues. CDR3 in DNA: TGTGCCAGCAGCCCAGGGAGGAGCGGGAGCTACGAGCAGTACTTC. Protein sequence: CASSPGRSGSYEQYF.

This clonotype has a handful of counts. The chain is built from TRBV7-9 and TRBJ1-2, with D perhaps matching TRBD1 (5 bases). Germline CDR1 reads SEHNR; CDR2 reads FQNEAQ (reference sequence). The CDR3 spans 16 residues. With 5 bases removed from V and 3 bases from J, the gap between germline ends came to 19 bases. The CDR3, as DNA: TGTGCCAGCAGCCGCACGGGGGGGTCAGATGACTATGGCTACACCTTC. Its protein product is CASSRTGGSDDYGYTF.

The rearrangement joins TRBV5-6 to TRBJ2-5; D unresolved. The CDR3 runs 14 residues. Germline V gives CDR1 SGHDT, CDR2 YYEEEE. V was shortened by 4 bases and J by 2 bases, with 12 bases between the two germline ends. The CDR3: CASSEDGVQETQYF. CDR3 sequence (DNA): TGTGCCAGCAGCGAGGACGGAGTACAAGAGACCCAGTACTTC.

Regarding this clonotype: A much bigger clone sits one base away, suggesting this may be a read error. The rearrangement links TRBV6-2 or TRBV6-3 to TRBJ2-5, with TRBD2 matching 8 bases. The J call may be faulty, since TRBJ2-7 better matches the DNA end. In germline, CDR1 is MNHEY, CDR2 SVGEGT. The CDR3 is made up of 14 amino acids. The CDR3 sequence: CASSYGSGIYEQYF. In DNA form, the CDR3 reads TGTGCCAGCAGTTACGGTAGCGGGATCTACGAGCAGTACTTC.

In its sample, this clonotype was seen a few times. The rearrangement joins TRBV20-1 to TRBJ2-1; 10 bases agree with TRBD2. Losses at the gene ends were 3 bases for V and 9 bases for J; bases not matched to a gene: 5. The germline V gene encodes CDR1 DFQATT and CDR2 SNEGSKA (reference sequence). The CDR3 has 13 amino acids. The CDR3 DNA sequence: TGCAGTGCTAGCGTAGCGGGAGGAACTGAGCAGTTCTTC. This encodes CSASVAGGTEQFF.

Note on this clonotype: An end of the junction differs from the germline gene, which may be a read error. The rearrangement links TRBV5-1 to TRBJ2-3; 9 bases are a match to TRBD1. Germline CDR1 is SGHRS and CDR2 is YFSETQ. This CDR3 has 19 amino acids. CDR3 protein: CASSFQSGTGMRPTGTQYF. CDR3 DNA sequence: TGCGCCAGCAGCTTCCAATCGGGGACAGGGATGAGGCCCACAGGTACGCAGTATTTT.

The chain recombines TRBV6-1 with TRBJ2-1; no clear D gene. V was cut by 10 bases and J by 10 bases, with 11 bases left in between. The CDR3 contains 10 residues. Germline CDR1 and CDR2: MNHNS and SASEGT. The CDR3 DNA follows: TGTGCCATCATGACGGAGGAGCAGTTCTTC. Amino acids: CAIMTEEQFF.

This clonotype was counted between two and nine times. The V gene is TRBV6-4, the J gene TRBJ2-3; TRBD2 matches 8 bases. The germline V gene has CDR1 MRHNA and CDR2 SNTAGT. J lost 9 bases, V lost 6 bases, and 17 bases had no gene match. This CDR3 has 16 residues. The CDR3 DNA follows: TGTGCCAGCAGCACCGAGGGACTAGGAGCGGGGATAACGCAGTATTTT. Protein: CASSTEGLGAGITQYF.

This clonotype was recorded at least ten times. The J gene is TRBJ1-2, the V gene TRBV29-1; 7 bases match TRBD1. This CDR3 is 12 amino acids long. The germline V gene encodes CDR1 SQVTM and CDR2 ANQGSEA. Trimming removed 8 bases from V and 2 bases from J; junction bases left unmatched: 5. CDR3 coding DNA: TGCAGCACAGACAGGGAGAACTATGGCTACACCTTC. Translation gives CSTDRENYGYTF.

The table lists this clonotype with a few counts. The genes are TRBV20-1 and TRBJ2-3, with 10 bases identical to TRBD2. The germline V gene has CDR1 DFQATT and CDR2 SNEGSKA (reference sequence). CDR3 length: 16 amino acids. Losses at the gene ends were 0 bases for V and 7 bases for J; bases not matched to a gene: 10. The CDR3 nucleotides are TGCAGTGCTAGAGATCGGGCCCTAGCGGGGGCTTATACGCAGTATTTT. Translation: CSARDRALAGAYTQYF.

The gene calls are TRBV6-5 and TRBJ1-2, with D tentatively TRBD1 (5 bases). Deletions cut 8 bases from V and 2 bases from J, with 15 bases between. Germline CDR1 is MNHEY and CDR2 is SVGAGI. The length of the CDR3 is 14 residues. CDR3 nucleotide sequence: TGTGCCAGCTCACGCGGGGCGGCAAACTATGGCTACACCTTC. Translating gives CASSRGAANYGYTF.

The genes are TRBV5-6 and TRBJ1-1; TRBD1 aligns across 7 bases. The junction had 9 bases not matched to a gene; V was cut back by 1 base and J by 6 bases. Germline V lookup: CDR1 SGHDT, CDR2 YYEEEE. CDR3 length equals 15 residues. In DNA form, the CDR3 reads TGTGCCAGCAGCTTGCTAACCCGGGACAGACCTGAAGCTTTCTTT. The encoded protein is CASSLLTRDRPEAFF.

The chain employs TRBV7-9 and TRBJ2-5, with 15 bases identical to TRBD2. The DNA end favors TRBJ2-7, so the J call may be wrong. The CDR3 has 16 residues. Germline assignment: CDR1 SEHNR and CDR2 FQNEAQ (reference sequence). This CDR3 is CASSLSPGLAGGEQYF. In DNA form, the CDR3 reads TGTGCCAGCAGCTTAAGCCCGGGACTAGCGGGAGGCGAGCAGTACTTC.

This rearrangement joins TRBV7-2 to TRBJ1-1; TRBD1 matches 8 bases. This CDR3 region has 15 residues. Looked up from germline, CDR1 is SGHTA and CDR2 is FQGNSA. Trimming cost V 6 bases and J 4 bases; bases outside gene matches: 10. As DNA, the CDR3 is TGTGCCAGCAGACTGGGACAGGCCGCTCTCACTGAAGCTTTCTTT. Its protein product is CASRLGQAALTEAFF.

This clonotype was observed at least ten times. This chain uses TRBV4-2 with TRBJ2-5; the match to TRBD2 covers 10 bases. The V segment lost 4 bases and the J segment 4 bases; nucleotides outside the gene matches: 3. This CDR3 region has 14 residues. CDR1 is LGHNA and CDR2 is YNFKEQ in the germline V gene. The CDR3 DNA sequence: TGTGCCAGCAGCCCCCGACTAGCGGGAGAGACCCAGTACTTC. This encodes CASSPRLAGETQYF.

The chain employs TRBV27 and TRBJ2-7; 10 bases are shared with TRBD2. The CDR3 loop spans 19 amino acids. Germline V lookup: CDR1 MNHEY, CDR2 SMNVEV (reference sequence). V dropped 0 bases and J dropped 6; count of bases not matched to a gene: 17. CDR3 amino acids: CASSLSLVQMLAGGSEQYF. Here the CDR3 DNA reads TGTGCCAGCAGTTTATCTCTGGTCCAGATGTTAGCGGGAGGATCCGAGCAGTACTTC.

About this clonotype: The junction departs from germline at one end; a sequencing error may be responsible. The CDR3 sequence: CSVAGTMNAEAFF. The CDR3 nucleotides are TGCAGCGTTGCAGGGACAATGAACGCTGAAGCTTTCTTT. V is TRBV29-1 and J is TRBJ1-1; weak D call: TRBD1 (6 bases). This CDR3 spans 13 amino acids. The germline gives CDR1 SQVTM, CDR2 ANQGSEA.

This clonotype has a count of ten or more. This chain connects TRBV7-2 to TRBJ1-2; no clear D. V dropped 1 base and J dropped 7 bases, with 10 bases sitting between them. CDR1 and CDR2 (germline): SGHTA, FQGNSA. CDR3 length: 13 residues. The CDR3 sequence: CASSLEGLAGYTF. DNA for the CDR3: TGTGCCAGCAGCTTAGAAGGGTTAGCTGGCTACACCTTC.

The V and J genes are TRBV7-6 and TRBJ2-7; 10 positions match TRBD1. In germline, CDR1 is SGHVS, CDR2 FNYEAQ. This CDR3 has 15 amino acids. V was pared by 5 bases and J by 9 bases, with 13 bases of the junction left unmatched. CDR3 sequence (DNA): TGTGCCAGCAGCCTTGAGACAGGGGGCGAGTGGGTGCAGTACTTC. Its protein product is CASSLETGGEWVQYF.

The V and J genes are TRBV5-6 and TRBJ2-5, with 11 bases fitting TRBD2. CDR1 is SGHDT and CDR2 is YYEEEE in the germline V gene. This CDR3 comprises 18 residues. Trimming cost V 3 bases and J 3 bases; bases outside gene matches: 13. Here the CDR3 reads CASSSTRLAGGREETQYF. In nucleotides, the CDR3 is TGTGCCAGCAGCTCGACGAGGCTAGCGGGGGGCCGAGAAGAGACCCAGTACTTC. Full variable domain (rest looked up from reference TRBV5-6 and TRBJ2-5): DAGVTQSPTHLIKTRGQQVTLRCSPKSGHDTVSWYQQALGQGPQFIFQYYEEEERQRGNFPDRFSGHQFPNYSSELNVNALLLGDSALYLCASSSTRLAGGREETQYFGPGTRLLVL.

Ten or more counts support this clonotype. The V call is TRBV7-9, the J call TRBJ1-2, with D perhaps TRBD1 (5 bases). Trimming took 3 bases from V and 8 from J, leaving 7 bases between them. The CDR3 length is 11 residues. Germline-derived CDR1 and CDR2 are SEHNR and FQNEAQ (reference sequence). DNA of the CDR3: TGTGCCAGCAGCTTGACAGAAGGCTACACCTTC. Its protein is CASSLTEGYTF. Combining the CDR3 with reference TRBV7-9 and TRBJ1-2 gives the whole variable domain DTGVSQNPRHKITKRGQNVTFRCDPISEHNRLYWYRQTLGQGPEFLTYFQNEAQLEKSRLLSDRFSAERPKGSFSTLEIQRTEQGDSAMYLCASSLTEGYTFGSGTRLTVV.